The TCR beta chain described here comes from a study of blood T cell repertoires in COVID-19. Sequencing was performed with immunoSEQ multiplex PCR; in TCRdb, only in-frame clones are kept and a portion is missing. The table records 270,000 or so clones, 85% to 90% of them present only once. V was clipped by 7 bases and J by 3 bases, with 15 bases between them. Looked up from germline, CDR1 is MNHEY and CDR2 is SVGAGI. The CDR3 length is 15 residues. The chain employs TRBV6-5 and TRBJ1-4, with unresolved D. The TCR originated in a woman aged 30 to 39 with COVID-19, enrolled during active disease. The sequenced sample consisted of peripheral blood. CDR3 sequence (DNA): TGTGCCAGCACGCGGGCGACCGCGGCTAATGAAAAACTGTTTTTT. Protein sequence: CASTRATAANEKLFF.